This entry lists 17 T cell receptor beta chains sequenced from one sample in a study of blood T cell repertoires in COVID-19 (dated by TCRdb to between 2020 and 2021). Library preparation was by the immunoSEQ multiplex PCR assay. This immuneACCESS table, as held by TCRdb, lists in-frame sequences with V and J called but not all clones. Of the missing ones, under half trace to an unresolved V gene in checked studies; the others have no known cause. The sample has about 500,000 clones on record, roughly nine tenths of them singletons. In total, the top ten clones hold about 0.91% of the sample. Material: peripheral blood. These receptors were taken from a man between 18 and 35 years old with COVID-19, enrolled during active disease.

The gene calls are TRBV7-6 and TRBJ2-1; weak D call: TRBD2 (5 bases). This CDR3 spans 16 amino acids. Germline CDR1 is SGHVS and CDR2 is FNYEAQ. V was trimmed by 1 base and J by 0 bases, leaving 10 bases between them. The CDR3 DNA is TGTGCCAGCAGCTTAGAAGGGCGGGCCTCCTACAATGAGCAGTTCTTC. Its protein product is CASSLEGRASYNEQFF.

The chain has TRBV3-1 (or the pseudogene TRBV3-2) and TRBJ2-5, with D tentatively TRBD2 (5 bases). Germline CDR1 reads LGHDT; CDR2 reads YNNKEL (reference sequence). V was shortened by 4 bases and J by 5 bases, with 11 bases between the two germline ends. The CDR3 spans 13 residues. CDR3 residues: CASSPRLAETQYF. DNA of the CDR3: TGTGCCAGCAGCCCCCGGCTAGCTGAGACCCAGTACTTC.

V is TRBV18 and J is TRBJ2-5, with 12 bases fitting TRBD2. The CDR3 length is 18 residues. Germline CDR1 is KGHSH and CDR2 is LQKENI. Trimming took 3 bases from V and 3 from J; bases not matched to a gene: 11. The DNA for the CDR3 is TGTGCCAGCTCACCGCCCCCAAGGACTAGCGGGAACGAAGAGACCCAGTACTTC. Its protein is CASSPPPRTSGNEETQYF.

In DNA form, the CDR3 reads TGTGCCAGCAGCGCGGGCCCCACAGATACGCAGTATTTT. It encodes CASSAGPTDTQYF. The rearrangement links TRBV3-1 (or the pseudogene TRBV3-2) to TRBJ2-3; possible D gene TRBD2, 5 bases. The CDR3 is 13 amino acids. V lost 5 bases, J lost 2 bases, and 8 bases lay in between. Germline V lookup: CDR1 LGHDT, CDR2 YNNKEL (reference sequence).

The chain couples TRBV20-1 to TRBJ2-1, with no clear D. Trimming shortened V by 2 bases and J by 8 bases, and 4 bases separated the two germline ends. Germline V gene data show CDR1 as DFQATT and CDR2 as SNEGSKA (reference sequence). CDR3 length equals 10 residues. Written as DNA, the CDR3 is TGCAGTGCTAGACAGGATGAGCAGTTCTTC. This sequence encodes CSARQDEQFF.

This chain joins TRBV2 and TRBJ1-2; 7 bases agree with TRBD1. V gave up 6 bases and J gave up 4 bases; unmatched junction bases: 11. Germline CDR1 and CDR2: SNHLY and FYNNEI. The CDR3 covers 15 residues. The CDR3 DNA reads TGTGCCAGCAGCGACCCCAACAGGGGCATCTATGGCTACACCTTC. Residues: CASSDPNRGIYGYTF.

This clone came up a few times. In DNA form, the CDR3 reads TGTGCCACCAGCAGCTTAGGACAGGGTCGTGGCACCGGGGAGCTGTTTTTT. This gives the protein CATSSLGQGRGTGELFF. The chain recombines TRBV15 with TRBJ2-2; TRBD1 matches at 8 bases. In germline, CDR1 is LNHNV, CDR2 YYDKDF (reference sequence). Losses at the gene ends were 3 bases for V and 4 bases for J; bases not matched to a gene: 10. The CDR3 totals 17 residues.

The rearrangement links TRBV5-1 to TRBJ2-6; 7 bases match TRBD1. Germline V gene lookup returns CDR1 SGHRS and CDR2 YFSETQ. This CDR3 contains 16 residues. Trimming cost V 4 bases and J 3 bases; bases outside gene matches: 7. The DNA for the CDR3 is TGCGCCAGCAGCGCCAATACAGGGGTTGGGGCCAACGTCCTGACTTTC. Amino acid sequence: CASSANTGVGANVLTF. Supplemented by reference TRBV5-1 and TRBJ2-6, the full variable domain reads KAGVTQTPRYLIKTRGQQVTLSCSPISGHRSVSWYQQTPGQGLQFLFEYFSETQRNKGNFPGRFSGRQFSNSRSEMNVSTLELGDSALYLCASSANTGVGANVLTFGAGSRLTVL.

J is TRBJ1-2 and V is TRBV24-1, with TRBD1 matching 8 bases. V was clipped by 4 bases and J by 4 bases; unmatched bases: 7. CDR3 length: 15 amino acids. In germline, CDR1 is KGHDR, CDR2 SFDVKD. The CDR3 reads CATSDPGQAGYGYTF. The CDR3 region has the DNA TGTGCCACCAGTGACCCGGGACAGGCGGGCTATGGCTACACCTTC.

The rearrangement uses TRBV7-8 and TRBJ2-1, with 8 nucleotides matching TRBD2. Germline values: CDR1 SGHVS, CDR2 FQNEAQ. With V trimmed by 5 bases and J by 0 bases, 3 bases remained unmatched. There are 15 residues in the CDR3. CDR3: CASSASGSSYNEQFF. The CDR3 nucleotides read TGTGCCAGCAGCGCGAGCGGGAGCTCCTACAATGAGCAGTTCTTC.

In its sample, this clone was seen once. The rearrangement joins TRBV4-1 to TRBJ2-3; tentatively, D is TRBD2 (5 bases). The V end lost 4 bases, the J end lost 1 base, and 12 bases lay between the germline ends. The CDR3 is made up of 15 amino acids. CDR1 MGHRA and CDR2 YSYEKL come from the germline V gene. The CDR3 loop reads CASSLGGLRTDTQYF. The CDR3 bases are TGCGCCAGCAGCCTGGGTGGACTTCGCACAGATACGCAGTATTTT.

This sequence joins TRBV18 and TRBJ2-7; maybe TRBD1 (6 bases). Trimming took 2 bases from V and 5 from J, leaving 10 bases between them. CDR1 and CDR2 from the germline V gene are KGHSH and LQKENI. The CDR3 is 13 amino acids. In nucleotides, the CDR3 is TGTGCCAGCTCACCAGGGGGCCAGCACGAGCAGTACTTC. Residues: CASSPGGQHEQYF.

V is TRBV18 and J is TRBJ2-5, with D possibly TRBD1 on 5 matching bases. The germline V gene encodes CDR1 KGHSH and CDR2 LQKENI. The CDR3 covers 14 residues. V lost 3 bases, J lost 2 bases, and 10 bases lay in between. CDR3: CASSPSGPQETQYF. In DNA form, the CDR3 reads TGTGCCAGCTCACCTTCAGGGCCTCAAGAGACCCAGTACTTC. Drawing the rest from reference TRBV18 and TRBJ2-5, the complete variable domain is NAGVMQNPRHLVRRRGQEARLRCSPMKGHSHVYWYRQLPEEGLKFMVYLQKENIIDESGMPKERFSAEFPKEGPSILRIQQVVRGDSAAYFCASSPSGPQETQYFGPGTRLLVL.

The rearrangement links TRBV30 to TRBJ2-1, with 7 bases fitting TRBD1. Germline values: CDR1 GTSNPN, CDR2 SVGIG (reference sequence). This CDR3 spans 14 amino acids. V gave up 1 base and J gave up 7 bases; unmatched junction bases: 7. The CDR3 is CAWSEGGGGNEQFF. CDR3 coding DNA: TGTGCCTGGAGTGAAGGGGGCGGTGGTAATGAGCAGTTCTTC.

The chain is built from TRBV11-2 and TRBJ1-1; D might be TRBD1 (5 bases). The germline CDR1 and CDR2 sequences are SGHAT and FQNNGV. Trimming shortened V by 4 bases and J by 2 bases, and 8 bases separated the two germline ends. The CDR3 extends over 13 amino acids. The CDR3 here is CASSYGHNTEAFF. DNA of the CDR3: TGTGCCAGCAGCTACGGACATAACACTGAAGCTTTCTTT.

The chain is built from TRBV7-9 and TRBJ2-7, with a tentative D call TRBD2 (6 bases). V lost 1 base, J lost 6 bases, and 16 bases lay in between. The germline V gene encodes CDR1 SEHNR and CDR2 FQNEAQ (reference sequence). This CDR3 has 15 residues. The CDR3 loop is CASSLGLGGVGEQYF. The CDR3 bases are TGTGCCAGCAGCTTAGGGCTCGGCGGGGTAGGCGAGCAGTACTTC.

This chain links TRBV4-1 with TRBJ1-2, with D possibly matching TRBD1 (6 bases). The CDR3 loop spans 17 amino acids. Between the trimmed V and J ends, which lost 0 bases and 0 bases, there was a span of 14 bases. Germline CDR1 and CDR2: MGHRA and YSYEKL. The CDR3 DNA follows: TGCGCCAGCAGCCAAGAACCGGACAGCCCCGCTAACTATGGCTACACCTTC. Amino acids: CASSQEPDSPANYGYTF.